A single sample is the source of the 8 T cell receptor beta chains below, sequenced in a study of T cell changes during pregnancy in multiple sclerosis. Libraries were prepared by immunoSEQ multiplex PCR; TCRdb keeps only in-frame clonotypes and omits some of them. Of roughly 100,000 clones detected, roughly 90% appear once; the ten largest clones hold approximately 3.7%. This specimen consisted of peripheral blood, obtained after pregnancy. These receptors were obtained from a female donor with multiple sclerosis, enrolled in a pregnancy study.

The chain recombines TRBV4-2 with TRBJ2-1, with 8 bases identical to TRBD2. The CDR3 length is 17 residues. V dropped 0 bases and J dropped 4; count of bases not matched to a gene: 8. CDR1 and CDR2 from the germline V gene are LGHNA and YNFKEQ. CDR3 residues: CASSQDGDGGAYNEQFF. CDR3 DNA: TGTGCCAGCAGCCAAGATGGGGACGGGGGGGCATACAATGAGCAGTTCTTC.

This clone occurred once. The chain combines TRBV27 with TRBJ2-5; 11 nucleotides align to TRBD2. Germline-derived CDR1 and CDR2 are MNHEY and SMNVEV (reference sequence). CDR3 length equals 14 residues. The J segment lost 5 bases and the V segment lost 5 bases, leaving 4 bases of the junction unmatched. CDR3 in DNA: TGTGCCAGCAGTAGAATAGCGGGGGGGGAGACCCAGTACTTC. This sequence encodes CASSRIAGGETQYF.

V and J are TRBV14 and TRBJ2-7; no definite D call. Trimming shortened V by 4 bases and J by 6 bases, and 19 bases separated the two germline ends. This CDR3 contains 15 residues. The germline V gene has CDR1 SGHDN and CDR2 FVKESK. For the CDR3, the DNA is TGTGCCAGCAGCCCTTCAACGAGGCGCATTACCGAGCAGTACTTC. Translating gives CASSPSTRRITEQYF.

The V call is TRBV19, the J call TRBJ1-4; 9 bases agree with TRBD1. The CDR3 extends over 14 amino acids. The germline CDR1 and CDR2 sequences are LNHDA and SQIVND (reference sequence). Trimming removed 4 bases from V and 8 bases from J; junction bases left unmatched: 5. The CDR3 spells CASSTGTGKEKLFF. The CDR3 DNA reads as TGTGCCAGTAGTACCGGGACAGGGAAAGAAAAACTGTTTTTT. The full variable domain, its missing parts supplied by reference TRBV19 and TRBJ1-4, is DGGITQSPKYLFRKEGQNVTLSCEQNLNHDAMYWYRQDPGQGLRLIYYSQIVNDFQKGDIAEGYSVSREKKESFPLTVTSAQKNPTAFYLCASSTGTGKEKLFFGSGTQLSVL.

The rearrangement links TRBV7-9 to TRBJ2-5, with 8 positions matching TRBD1. Germline CDR1 SEHNR, CDR2 FQNEAQ (reference sequence). This CDR3 spans 13 amino acids. V was clipped by 4 bases and J by 3 bases; unmatched bases: 1. The CDR3 DNA follows: TGTGCCAGCAGCTCGGACAGGGAAGAGACCCAGTACTTC. Protein product: CASSSDREETQYF.

This clone was counted once. The rearrangement joins TRBV13 to TRBJ2-6; 11 positions match TRBD1. Germline-derived CDR1 and CDR2 are PRHDT and FYEKMQ (reference sequence). The CDR3 contains 18 residues. The V gene end was trimmed by 5 bases and the J gene end by 2 bases; junction bases not matched to a gene: 8. The CDR3 loop is CASSTPGQGATGANVLTF. The CDR3 DNA is TGTGCCAGCAGCACCCCCGGACAGGGGGCAACTGGGGCCAACGTCCTGACTTTC. Using reference TRBV13 and TRBJ2-6 for the parts outside the CDR3, the full variable domain is AAGVIQSPRHLIKEKRETATLKCYPIPRHDTVYWYQQGPGQDPQFLISFYEKMQSDKGSIPDRFSAQQFSDYHSELNMSSLELGDSALYFCASSTPGQGATGANVLTFGAGSRLTVL.

This clone was seen only once. This chain connects TRBV10-3 to TRBJ1-5; 7 nucleotides line up with TRBD1. The CDR3 is 13 residues long. Germline-derived CDR1 and CDR2 are ENHRY and SYGVKD. Trimming at V came to 6 bases and at J to 8 bases, leaving 7 bases not matched to a gene. The CDR3 is CAISPGQPEPQHF. CDR3 in DNA: TGTGCCATCAGCCCGGGACAGCCGGAGCCCCAGCATTTT.

The chain couples TRBV2 to TRBJ2-6; D may be TRBD1 (5 bases). V was shortened by 6 bases and J by 1 base, with 16 bases between the two germline ends. This CDR3 is built from 17 residues. CDR1 SNHLY and CDR2 FYNNEI come from the germline V gene. CDR3 sequence: CASRGDSAHSGANVLTF. The CDR3 DNA reads TGTGCCAGCAGGGGTGACAGTGCCCATTCTGGGGCCAACGTCCTGACTTTC.